This entry concerns a single T cell receptor beta chain. No antigen is known for it. V lost 4 bases, J lost 6 bases, and 12 bases lay in between. Looked up from germline, CDR1 is SNHLY and CDR2 is FYNNEI. The CDR3 is 14 residues long. TCRdb's table, derived via immunoSEQ multiplex PCR, lists solely in-frame clones and lacks some. The top ten clones hold 0.75% to 1% of a sample with about 30,000 clones, under 85% of them seen once. The data were obtained in a study of T cells in narcolepsy. The overall study: Healthy controls were enrolled alongside patients with narcolepsy type 1 or type 2.

Broader study findings: Blood of same and different patients, but not healthy controls, reportedly held recurring autoreactive clonotypes. HCRT-specific and TRIB2-specific autoreactive clonotypes appeared among same-patient CSF and blood CD4+ clonotypes. Some memory CD4+ repertoires had no autoreactive clone sequences.

The gene calls are TRBV2 and TRBJ1-4; D gene unclear. The sequence derives from a human donor with narcolepsy. The sample consisted of CD45RA- memory CD4+ T cells from PBMCs. Here the CDR3 DNA reads TGTGCCAGCAGTGTTCGGGTTTCAGATGAAAAACTGTTTTTT. It codes for CASSVRVSDEKLFF.